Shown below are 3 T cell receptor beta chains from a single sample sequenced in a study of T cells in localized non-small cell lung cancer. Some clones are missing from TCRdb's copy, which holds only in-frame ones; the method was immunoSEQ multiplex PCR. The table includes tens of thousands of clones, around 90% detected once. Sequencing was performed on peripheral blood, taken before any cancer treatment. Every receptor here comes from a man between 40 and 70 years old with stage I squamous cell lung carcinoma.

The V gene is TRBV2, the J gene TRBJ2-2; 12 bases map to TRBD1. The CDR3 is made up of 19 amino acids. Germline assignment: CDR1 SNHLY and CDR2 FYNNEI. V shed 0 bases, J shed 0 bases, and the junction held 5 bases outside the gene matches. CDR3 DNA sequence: TGTGCCAGCAGTGAAGCGGGACAGGGGGCCCCCACGAACACCGGGGAGCTGTTTTTT. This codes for CASSEAGQGAPTNTGELFF. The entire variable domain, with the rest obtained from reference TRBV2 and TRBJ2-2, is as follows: EPEVTQTPSHQVTQMGQEVILRCVPISNHLYFYWYRQILGQKVEFLVSFYNNEISEKSEIFDDQFSVERPDGSNFTLKIRSTKLEDSAMYFCASSEAGQGAPTNTGELFFGEGSRLTVL.

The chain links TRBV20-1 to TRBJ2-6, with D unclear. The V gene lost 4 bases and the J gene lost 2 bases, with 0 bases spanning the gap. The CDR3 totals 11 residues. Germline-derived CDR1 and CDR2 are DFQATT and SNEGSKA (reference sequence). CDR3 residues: CSATGANVLTF. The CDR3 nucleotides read TGCAGTGCTACTGGGGCCAACGTCCTGACTTTC.

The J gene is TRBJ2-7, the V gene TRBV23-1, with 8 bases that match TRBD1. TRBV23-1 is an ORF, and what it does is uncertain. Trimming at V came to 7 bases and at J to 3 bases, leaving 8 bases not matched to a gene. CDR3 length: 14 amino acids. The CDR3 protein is CASTLDRADYEQYF. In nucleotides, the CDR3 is TGCGCCAGCACCCTGGACAGGGCTGACTACGAGCAGTACTTC.